Each of the 5 T cell receptor beta chains below was sequenced from the same sample in a study of cytomegalovirus exposure and HLA in healthy donors. PCR amplification relied on 60 Vbeta primers (plus 13 Jbeta primers). Repertoires were generated with immunoSEQ multiplex PCR, while TCRdb's copy carries only in-frame clones and drops some. Of 100,000 or so clones in the sample, about four fifths were seen once. Material for sequencing was PBMCs. These receptors all come from a woman aged 40 to 50 in good health and CMV-seronegative.

The chain couples TRBV5-4 to TRBJ2-5; 10 positions match TRBD1. This CDR3 spans 15 amino acids. V dropped 3 bases and J dropped 3; count of bases not matched to a gene: 5. CDR1 is SGHNT and CDR2 is YYREEE in the germline V gene (reference sequence). In DNA, the CDR3 is TGTGCCAGCAGCTCGGGACAGGGGTACGAAGAGACCCAGTACTTC. Its protein is CASSSGQGYEETQYF.

This clone was counted once. The chain couples TRBV18 to TRBJ1-3; D is undetermined. The CDR3 sequence is 17 residues long. Germline CDR1 is KGHSH and CDR2 is LQKENI. Trimming removed 2 bases from V and 4 bases from J, with 18 bases in between. CDR3 amino acids: CASSPVAPRGWGNTIYF. For the CDR3, the DNA is TGTGCCAGCTCACCAGTCGCCCCTCGGGGATGGGGAAACACCATATATTTT.

The V call is TRBV5-1, the J call TRBJ2-5; TRBD2 might be the D (7 bases). Trimming took off 2 bases at V and 0 bases at J, with 20 bases between the two ends. From germline, CDR1 is SGHRS and CDR2 YFSETQ. There are 18 residues in the CDR3. CDR3 coding DNA: TGCGCCAGCAGCTTTGCTTCGGTGGGGGGGCCTCACCAAGAGACCCAGTACTTC. It encodes CASSFASVGGPHQETQYF. Supplemented by reference TRBV5-1 and TRBJ2-5, the full variable domain reads KAGVTQTPRYLIKTRGQQVTLSCSPISGHRSVSWYQQTPGQGLQFLFEYFSETQRNKGNFPGRFSGRQFSNSRSEMNVSTLELGDSALYLCASSFASVGGPHQETQYFGPGTRLLVL.

The rearrangement joins TRBV7-8 to TRBJ1-6; 10 nucleotides agree with TRBD1. V lost 2 bases and J lost 10; bases outside the gene matches: 8. Germline loops: CDR1 SGHVS, CDR2 FQNEAQ. The CDR3 totals 16 residues. The CDR3 coding sequence is TGTGCCAGCAGCTTACCGGGACAGGGGTTTGACTCACCCCTCCACTTT. It encodes CASSLPGQGFDSPLHF. The full variable domain, in which reference TRBV7-8 and TRBJ1-6 provide the parts outside the CDR3, is GAGVSQSPRYKVAKRGQDVALRCDPISGHVSLFWYQQALGQGPEFLTYFQNEAQLDKSGLPSDRFFAERPEGSVSTLKIQRTQQEDSAVYLCASSLPGQGFDSPLHFGNGTRLTVT.

This clone was observed a single time. The junction departs from germline at one end; a sequencing error may be responsible. The chain carries TRBV7-9 and TRBJ2-5; 11 nucleotides agree with TRBD1. The CDR3 loop spans 15 amino acids. Germline loops: CDR1 SEHNR, CDR2 FQNEAQ (reference sequence). The CDR3 protein is CSSSFPGTGGETQYF. CDR3 nucleotides: TGTTCCAGCAGCTTTCCCGGGACAGGGGGAGAGACCCAGTACTTC.